This is a list of T cell receptor beta chains from one sample in a study of T cells in Graves' hyperthyroidism and ophthalmopathy. TCRdb called the multiplex PCR reads again in MiXCR, with one record for every CDR3 protein. The sample carries around 700,000 distinct CDR3 sequences, about 17% recorded once. The material sequenced was blood. Receptor source: a woman in her forties or fifties with Graves' hyperthyroidism that later progressed to Graves' ophthalmopathy. The CDR3 runs from the conserved cysteine through the conserved F or W.

TRBJ1-1 | TRBV7-3 | CASSLAAGQGTEAFF
TRBJ2-3 | TRBV18 | CASSEVHSTDTQYF
TRBJ1-1 | TRBV5-5 | CASSLGTYENTEAFF
TRBJ2-7 | TRBV7-2 | CASSLNKGFYEQYF
TRBJ2-7 | TRBV7-2 | CASSLFHIPHEQYF
TRBJ2-1 | TRBV20-1 | CSARRAASYNEQLF
TRBJ2-5 | TRBV30 | CAWSVLGETQYF
TRBJ2-4 | TRBV18 | CASSPGQGGNIQYF
TRBJ1-5 | TRBV19 | CASNGARNQPQHF
TRBJ2-5 | TRBV27 | CASSRRRWETQYF
TRBJ2-1 | TRBV27 | CASSLAGSLDEQFF
TRBJ1-6 | TRBV6-1 | CASSPDRGIRSLHF
TRBJ1-6 | TRBV27 | CASSYGQGEGSPLHF
TRBJ1-5 | TRBV7-9 | CASSHHRDLNQPQHF
TRBJ1-2 | TRBV5-1 | CASSLDRTPTGYTF
TRBJ2-6 | TRBV20-1 | CSARGEEPSGANVLTF
TRBJ2-7 | TRBV11-2 | CASRRTYEQYF
TRBJ2-3 | TRBV20-1 | CSARTSGTSTDTQYF
TRBJ1-5 | TRBV9 | CASSVEGVHQPQHF
TRBJ1-1 | TRBV4-1 | CASSQGIENTEAFF
TRBJ2-5 | TRBV9 | CASSTHRGETQYF
TRBJ1-3 | TRBV7-8 | CASSWKPGRRISGNTIYF
TRBJ2-1 | TRBV6-2/TRBV6-3 | CASSYQTETYNEQFF